These T cell receptor beta chains were read from a single sample in a study of cytomegalovirus exposure and HLA in healthy donors. Libraries were prepared by immunoSEQ multiplex PCR; TCRdb keeps only in-frame clonotypes and omits some of them. The table has tens of thousands of clones, roughly 80% seen once; the top ten hold under 9%. Material for sequencing was PBMCs. The receptors shown here come from a man aged 55 to 70 in good health and CMV-seropositive. Each CDR3 is given with its conserved first and last residue. A D gene is named only where the DNA matches it firmly. Size tells how often a clone was seen (once, few, many) or the class of an expanded clone, and some rows leave it out.

V gene: TRBV6-5; J gene: TRBJ2-5; D gene: NA; clone size: once; CDR3 length: 14; CDR3 protein: CASSYGTLQETQYF; CDR3 DNA: TGTGCCAGCAGTTACGGGACTCTCCAAGAGACCCAGTACTTC
V gene: TRBV5-4; J gene: TRBJ2-1; D gene: TRBD2; clone size: NA; CDR3 length: 17; CDR3 protein: CASTPQNSGRRRNEQFF; CDR3 DNA: TGTGCCAGCACCCCTCAAAATAGCGGGAGAAGAAGAAATGAGCAGTTCTTC
V gene: TRBV10-3; J gene: TRBJ2-1; D gene: TRBD2; clone size: NA; CDR3 length: 14; CDR3 protein: CAISEAGGHNEQFF; CDR3 DNA: TGTGCCATCAGTGAAGCGGGGGGGCACAATGAGCAGTTCTTC
V gene: TRBV6-6; J gene: TRBJ2-7; D gene: TRBD2; clone size: NA; CDR3 length: 15; CDR3 protein: CASSYSSSGGYEQYF; CDR3 DNA: TGTGCCAGCAGTTACTCGAGTAGCGGGGGATACGAGCAGTACTTC
V gene: TRBV13; J gene: TRBJ1-1; D gene: NA; clone size: NA; CDR3 length: 13; CDR3 protein: CASSINRDTEAFF; CDR3 DNA: TGTGCCAGCAGCATTAACAGGGACACTGAAGCTTTCTTT
V gene: TRBV6-6; J gene: TRBJ2-3; D gene: TRBD2; clone size: few; CDR3 length: 14; CDR3 protein: CASTAGGSTDTQYF; CDR3 DNA: TGTGCCAGCACTGCGGGGGGAAGCACAGATACGCAGTATTTT
V gene: TRBV9; J gene: TRBJ2-4; D gene: NA; clone size: once; CDR3 length: 15; CDR3 protein: CASSQDSGSSLSQYF; CDR3 DNA: TGTGCCAGCAGCCAGGACAGTGGCTCTTCATTGAGTCAGTACTTC
V gene: TRBV29-1; J gene: TRBJ2-3; D gene: NA; clone size: NA; CDR3 length: 14; CDR3 protein: CSVGTSFSLDTQYF; CDR3 DNA: TGCAGCGTTGGAACTAGCTTTTCATTAGATACGCAGTATTTT
V gene: TRBV5-1; J gene: TRBJ2-3; D gene: NA; clone size: NA; CDR3 length: 13; CDR3 protein: CASSLRESDTQYF; CDR3 DNA: TGCGCCAGCAGCCTCAGGGAATCAGATACGCAGTATTTT
V gene: TRBV27; J gene: TRBJ1-5; D gene: TRBD1; clone size: NA; CDR3 length: 18; CDR3 protein: CASSLGWTGLGSNQPQHF; CDR3 DNA: TGTGCCAGCAGTTTAGGGTGGACAGGGTTGGGCAGCAATCAGCCCCAGCATTTT
V gene: TRBV4-2; J gene: TRBJ1-1; D gene: NA; clone size: NA; CDR3 length: 12; CDR3 protein: CASSHGGPEAFF; CDR3 DNA: TGTGCCAGCAGCCACGGTGGTCCTGAAGCTTTCTTT
V gene: TRBV11-1; J gene: TRBJ2-1; D gene: TRBD2; clone size: NA; CDR3 length: 16; CDR3 protein: CASSLEGGSSYNEQFF; CDR3 DNA: TGTGCCAGCAGCTTAGAGGGAGGGAGCTCCTACAATGAGCAGTTCTTC
V gene: TRBV7-8; J gene: TRBJ2-7; D gene: TRBD1; clone size: NA; CDR3 length: 16; CDR3 protein: CASSFSPGQGAYEQYF; CDR3 DNA: TGTGCCAGCAGCTTCTCGCCGGGACAGGGAGCCTACGAGCAGTACTTC
V gene: TRBV14; J gene: TRBJ2-7; D gene: NA; clone size: NA; CDR3 length: 17; CDR3 protein: CASSQGVLRGGTYEQYF; CDR3 DNA: TGTGCCAGCAGCCAAGGAGTTTTGCGGGGAGGAACCTACGAGCAGTACTTC
V gene: TRBV6-5; J gene: TRBJ2-7; D gene: TRBD1; clone size: NA; CDR3 length: 14; CDR3 protein: CASSYSQGDHEQYF; CDR3 DNA: TGTGCCAGCAGTTACTCTCAGGGGGACCACGAGCAGTACTTC
V gene: TRBV7-9; J gene: TRBJ2-5; D gene: NA; clone size: NA; CDR3 length: 12; CDR3 protein: CASSPVLETQYF; CDR3 DNA: TGTGCCAGCAGCCCTGTCCTGGAGACCCAGTACTTC
V gene: TRBV4-1; J gene: TRBJ1-5; D gene: TRBD1; clone size: NA; CDR3 length: 15; CDR3 protein: CASSQEDRDHQPQHF; CDR3 DNA: TGCGCCAGCAGCCAAGAGGACAGGGACCATCAGCCCCAGCATTTT